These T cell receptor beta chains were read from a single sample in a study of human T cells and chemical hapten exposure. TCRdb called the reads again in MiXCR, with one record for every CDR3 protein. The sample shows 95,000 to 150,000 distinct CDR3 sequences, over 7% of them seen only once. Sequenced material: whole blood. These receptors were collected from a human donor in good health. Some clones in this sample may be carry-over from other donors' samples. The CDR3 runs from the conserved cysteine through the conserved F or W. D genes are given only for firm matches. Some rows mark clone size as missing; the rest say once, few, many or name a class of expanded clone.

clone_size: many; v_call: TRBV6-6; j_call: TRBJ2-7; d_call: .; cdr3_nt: TGTGCCAGCAGTTACTTGGTAGCGACATTGTACGAGCAGTACTTC; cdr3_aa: CASSYLVATLYEQYF
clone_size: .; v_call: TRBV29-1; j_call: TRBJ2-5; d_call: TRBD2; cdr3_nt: TGCAGCGCTGCTAGCGGCCAAGAGACCCAGTACTTC; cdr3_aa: CSAASGQETQYF
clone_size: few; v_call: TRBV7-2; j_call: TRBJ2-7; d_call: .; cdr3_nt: TGTGCCAGCAGCTTAGACCCAATCGGGTACGAGCAGTACTTC; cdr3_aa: CASSLDPIGYEQYF
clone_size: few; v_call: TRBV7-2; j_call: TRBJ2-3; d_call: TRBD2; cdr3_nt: TGTGCCAGCAGCCAAATTCGGACTAGCGGGGCGGGGGATACGCAGTATTTT; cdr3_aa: CASSQIRTSGAGDTQYF
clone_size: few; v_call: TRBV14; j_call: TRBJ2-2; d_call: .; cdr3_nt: TGTGCCAGCAGCTGGGGATTCGTGGGGACGAACACCGGGGAGCTGTTTTTT; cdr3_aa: CASSWGFVGTNTGELFF
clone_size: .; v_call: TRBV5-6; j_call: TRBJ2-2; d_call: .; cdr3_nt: TGTGCCAGCAGCTACCAGGGGAACACCGGGGAGCTGTTTTTT; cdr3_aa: CASSYQGNTGELFF
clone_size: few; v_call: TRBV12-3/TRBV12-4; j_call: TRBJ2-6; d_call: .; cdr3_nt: TGTGCCAGCAGTAGCCCCGGGCCACTATCTGGGGCCAACGTCCTGACTTTC; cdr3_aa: CASSSPGPLSGANVLTF
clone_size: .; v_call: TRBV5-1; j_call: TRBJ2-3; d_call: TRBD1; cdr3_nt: TGCGCCAGCAGCGCAACCGGGACAGGTTCAGATACGCAGTATTTT; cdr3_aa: CASSATGTGSDTQYF
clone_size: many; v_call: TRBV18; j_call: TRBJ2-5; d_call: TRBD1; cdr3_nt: TGTGCCAGCTCATCCCAGGGGGACGAGACCCAGTACTTC; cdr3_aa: CASSSQGDETQYF
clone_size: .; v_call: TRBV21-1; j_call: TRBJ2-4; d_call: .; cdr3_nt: TGTGCCAGCAGCGCGTACCTTGGGGCCAAAAACATTCAGTACTTC; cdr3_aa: CASSAYLGAKNIQYF
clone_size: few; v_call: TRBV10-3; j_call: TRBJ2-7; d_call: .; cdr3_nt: TGTGCCATCAGTCGACAGCCCTACGAGCAGTACTTC; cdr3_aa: CAISRQPYEQYF
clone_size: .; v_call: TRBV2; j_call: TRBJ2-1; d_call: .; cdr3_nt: TGTGCCAGCAGCAGTACTAATGAGCAGTTCTTC; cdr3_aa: CASSSTNEQFF
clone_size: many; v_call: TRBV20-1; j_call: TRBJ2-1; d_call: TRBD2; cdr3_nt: TGCAGTGCTAGAGATGGGGGACTAGCGGGATTTGAGCAGTTCTTC; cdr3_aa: CSARDGGLAGFEQFF
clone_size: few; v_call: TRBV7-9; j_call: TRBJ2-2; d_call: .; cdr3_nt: TGTGCCAGCAGCCAAGGTTGGGCAGGAGAAACCGGGGAGCTGTTTTTT; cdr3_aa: CASSQGWAGETGELFF
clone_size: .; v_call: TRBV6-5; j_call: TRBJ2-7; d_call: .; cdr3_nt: TGTGCCAGCAGTTACTCTATGGGGGCCTCCTACGAGCAGTACTTC; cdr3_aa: CASSYSMGASYEQYF
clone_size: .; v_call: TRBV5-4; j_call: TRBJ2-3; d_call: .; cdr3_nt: TGTGCCAGCAGCTGGGGCGGGGAGAGTAGCACAGATACGCAGTATTTT; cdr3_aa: CASSWGGESSTDTQYF
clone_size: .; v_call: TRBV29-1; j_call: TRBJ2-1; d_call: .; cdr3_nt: TGCAGCGTTGAATCGCTTAATGAGCAGTTCTTC; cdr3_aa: CSVESLNEQFF
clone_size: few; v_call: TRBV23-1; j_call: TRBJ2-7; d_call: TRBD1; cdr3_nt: TGCGCCAGCAACCGGGACAGGGGGCGCCGGGCCTACGAGCAGTACTTC; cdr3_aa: CASNRDRGRRAYEQYF
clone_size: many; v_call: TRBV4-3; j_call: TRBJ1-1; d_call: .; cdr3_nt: TGCGCCAGCAGCCAGGGGGGTTCGCGTGAAGCTTTCTTT; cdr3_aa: CASSQGGSREAFF
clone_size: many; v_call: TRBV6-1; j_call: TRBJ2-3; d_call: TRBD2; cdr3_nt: TGTGCCAGCAGTGTGGGGAGATTAGCGGGAGGGGGTAGCACAGATACGCAGTATTTT; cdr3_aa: CASSVGRLAGGGSTDTQYF
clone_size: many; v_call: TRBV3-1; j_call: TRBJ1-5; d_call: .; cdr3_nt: TGTGCCAGCAGCCAAGATCCCCAAAGTAATCAGCCCCAGCATTTT; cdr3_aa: CASSQDPQSNQPQHF
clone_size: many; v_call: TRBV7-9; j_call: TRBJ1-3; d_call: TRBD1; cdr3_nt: TGTGCCAGCAGCTTCAGGGGGCTCTCTGGAAACACCATATATTTT; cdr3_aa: CASSFRGLSGNTIYF
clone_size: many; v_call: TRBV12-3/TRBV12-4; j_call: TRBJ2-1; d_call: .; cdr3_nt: TGTGCCAGCAGTTTAAAACTACGGGGGAACAATGAGCAGTTCTTC; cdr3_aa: CASSLKLRGNNEQFF
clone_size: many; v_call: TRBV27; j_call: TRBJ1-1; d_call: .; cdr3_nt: TGTGCCAGCAGTTTAGTCGGTAGAACTGAAGCTTTCTTT; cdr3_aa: CASSLVGRTEAFF
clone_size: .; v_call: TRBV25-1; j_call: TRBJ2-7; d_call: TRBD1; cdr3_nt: TGTGCCAGCAGTGGTATGGGACAGGGCAACGAGCAGTACTTC; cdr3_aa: CASSGMGQGNEQYF
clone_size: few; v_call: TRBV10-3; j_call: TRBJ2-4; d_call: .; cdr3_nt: TGTGCCATCAGTGAGGGGGGTAGGACCAAAAACATTCAGTACTTC; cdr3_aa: CAISEGGRTKNIQYF
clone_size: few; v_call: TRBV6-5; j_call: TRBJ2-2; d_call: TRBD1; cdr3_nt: TGTGCCAGCAGTTACTCGATAGTTGGCAGGGGGAGCGGGGAGCTGTTTTTT; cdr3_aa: CASSYSIVGRGSGELFF
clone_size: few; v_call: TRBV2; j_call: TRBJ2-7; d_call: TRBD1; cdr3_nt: TGTGCCAGCAGACAACAGGGGGCGAGCTCCTACGAGCAGTACTTC; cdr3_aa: CASRQQGASSYEQYF
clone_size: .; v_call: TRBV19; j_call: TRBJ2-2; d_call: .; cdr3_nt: TGTGCCAGTAGTATTCTTCCAGGGCTACCTCGGAGCACCGGGGAGCTGTTTTTT; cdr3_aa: CASSILPGLPRSTGELFF
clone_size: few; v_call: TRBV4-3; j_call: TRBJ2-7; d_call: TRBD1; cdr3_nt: TGTGCCAGCAGCCAAGGACAGGCCTACGAGCAGTACTTC; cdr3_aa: CASSQGQAYEQYF
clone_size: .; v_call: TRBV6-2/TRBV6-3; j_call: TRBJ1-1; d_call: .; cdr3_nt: TGTGCCAGCAGTTTTCCAGGGCACACTGAAGCTTTCTTT; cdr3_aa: CASSFPGHTEAFF
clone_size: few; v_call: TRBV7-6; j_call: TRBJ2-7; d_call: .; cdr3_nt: TGTGCCAGCAGCCAGAGCGGGTCCCCAACCTACGAGCAGTACTTC; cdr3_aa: CASSQSGSPTYEQYF
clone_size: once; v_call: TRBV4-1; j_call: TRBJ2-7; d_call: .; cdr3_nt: TGCGCCAGCAGCCCAAGCTACCGGACTGGTCCAGTCTACGAGCAGTACTTC; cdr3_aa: CASSPSYRTGPVYEQYF
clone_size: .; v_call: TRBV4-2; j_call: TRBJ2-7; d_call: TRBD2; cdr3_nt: TGTGCCAGCAGCCAAGAATTTCGGACTAGCGGGGGCCACGAGCAGTACTTC; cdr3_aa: CASSQEFRTSGGHEQYF
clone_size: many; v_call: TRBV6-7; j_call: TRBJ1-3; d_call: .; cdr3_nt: TGTGCCAGCAGTTACCGACATTTGCCGAACTCCTCTGGAAACACCATATATTTT; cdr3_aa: CASSYRHLPNSSGNTIYF
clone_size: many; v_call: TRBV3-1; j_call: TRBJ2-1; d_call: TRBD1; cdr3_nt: TGTGCCAGCAGTCCCCGGGACAGAAACTACAATGAGCAGTTCTTC; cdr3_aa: CASSPRDRNYNEQFF
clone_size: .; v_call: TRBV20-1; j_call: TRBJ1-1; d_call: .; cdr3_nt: TGCAGTGCTAGAGATATCCGGGTTCCTAACACTGAAGCTTTCTTT; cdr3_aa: CSARDIRVPNTEAFF
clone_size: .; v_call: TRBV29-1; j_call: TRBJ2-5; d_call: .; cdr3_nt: TGCAGCGGTACACTAGGGAGAGCGGAGACCCAGTACTTC; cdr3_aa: CSGTLGRAETQYF
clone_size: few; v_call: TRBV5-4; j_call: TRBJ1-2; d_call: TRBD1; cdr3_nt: TGTGCCAGCAGGACGTTAGGGGGCGCGGTCGGTGGCTACACCTTC; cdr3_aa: CASRTLGGAVGGYTF
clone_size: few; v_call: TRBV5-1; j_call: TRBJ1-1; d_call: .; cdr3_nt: TGCGCCAGCAGCCTCAGAGGGCGGACGGCTTCCAGCAGGAACACTGAAGCTTTCTTT; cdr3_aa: CASSLRGRTASSRNTEAFF
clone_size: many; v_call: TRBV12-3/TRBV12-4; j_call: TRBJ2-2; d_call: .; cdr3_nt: TGTGCCAGCAGCTCCGGAGGGGCGGCCGGGGAGCTGTTTTTT; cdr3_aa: CASSSGGAAGELFF
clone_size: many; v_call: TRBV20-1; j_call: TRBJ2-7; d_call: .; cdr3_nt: TGCAGTGCTAGAGCGATTCCTTCGGACGAGCAGTACTTC; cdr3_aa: CSARAIPSDEQYF
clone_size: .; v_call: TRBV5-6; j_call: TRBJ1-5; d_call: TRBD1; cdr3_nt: TGTGCCAGCAGCTCGACAGGGGCTAATCAGCCCCAGCATTTT; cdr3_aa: CASSSTGANQPQHF
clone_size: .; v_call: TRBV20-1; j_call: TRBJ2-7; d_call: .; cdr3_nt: TGCAGTGCTAGTCTCCCCAGCTCCTACGAGCAGTACTTC; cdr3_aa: CSASLPSSYEQYF
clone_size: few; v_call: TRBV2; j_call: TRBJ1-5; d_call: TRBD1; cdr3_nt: TGTGCCAGCAGTGGGGGGACAGTCTGGCATTTT; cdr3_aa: CASSGGTVWHF
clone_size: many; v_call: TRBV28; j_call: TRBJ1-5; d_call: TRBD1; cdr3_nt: TGTGCCAGCAGTTCGCCGACAGGGGCTTTCAATCAGCCCCAGCATTTT; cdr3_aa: CASSSPTGAFNQPQHF
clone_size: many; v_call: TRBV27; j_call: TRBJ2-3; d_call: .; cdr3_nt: TGTGCCAGCAGTTTGCAGGGGCATCATACGCAGTATTTT; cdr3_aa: CASSLQGHHTQYF
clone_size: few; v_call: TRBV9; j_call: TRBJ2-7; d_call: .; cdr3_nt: TGTGCCAGCAGCGTAAACCCGGGATCCTACGAGCAGTACTTC; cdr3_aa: CASSVNPGSYEQYF
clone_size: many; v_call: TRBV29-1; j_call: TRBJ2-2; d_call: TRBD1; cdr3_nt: TGCAGCGCCCTTACAGGGGATTCGAACACCGGGGAGCTGTTTTTT; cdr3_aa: CSALTGDSNTGELFF
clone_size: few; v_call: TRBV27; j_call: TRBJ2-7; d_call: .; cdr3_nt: TGTGCCAGCAGTCCACTGAGACTCCGGTCCTACGAGCAGTACTTC; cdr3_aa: CASSPLRLRSYEQYF
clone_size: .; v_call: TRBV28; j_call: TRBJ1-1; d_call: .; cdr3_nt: TGTGCCAGCAGTTTAACCCGGAAGAACACTGAAGCTTTCTTT; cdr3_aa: CASSLTRKNTEAFF
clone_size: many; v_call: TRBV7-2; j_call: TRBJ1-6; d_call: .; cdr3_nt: TGTGCCAGTCAGGGTCTTAATTCACCCCTCCACTTT; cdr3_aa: CASQGLNSPLHF
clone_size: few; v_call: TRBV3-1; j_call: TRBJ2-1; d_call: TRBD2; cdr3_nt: TGTGCCAGCAGCCAGGGACTAGCGGGGCGGAATGAGCAGTTCTTC; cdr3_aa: CASSQGLAGRNEQFF
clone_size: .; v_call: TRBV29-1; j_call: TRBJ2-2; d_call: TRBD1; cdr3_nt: TGCAGCGTTGATGGCCAGGGGGCGAACACCGGGGAGCTGTTTTTT; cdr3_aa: CSVDGQGANTGELFF
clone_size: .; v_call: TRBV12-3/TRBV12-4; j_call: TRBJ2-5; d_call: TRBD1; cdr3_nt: TGTGCCAGCAGCTCCCGACAGGGAACTCTTAAGACCCAGTACTTC; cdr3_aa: CASSSRQGTLKTQYF
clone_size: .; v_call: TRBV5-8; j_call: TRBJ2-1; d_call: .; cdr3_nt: TGTGCCAGCAGCTTGGGTCCGGGACACCTCAATGAGCAGTTCTTC; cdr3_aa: CASSLGPGHLNEQFF
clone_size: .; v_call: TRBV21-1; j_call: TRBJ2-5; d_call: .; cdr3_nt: TGTGCCAGCAGCAAAGTACTAGCGGGAAGAGAGACCCAGTACTTC; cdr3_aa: CASSKVLAGRETQYF